A selection of T cell receptor beta chains follows, all from one sample in a study of glioma-infiltrating T cells after dendritic cell vaccination. Libraries were prepared by immunoSEQ multiplex PCR; TCRdb keeps only in-frame clonotypes and omits some of them. Among about 38,000 clones, around four fifths were seen once, and the ten largest hold about 7.8%. The sample consisted of blood, taken before dendritic cell vaccination. These receptors were collected from a human donor with glioblastoma. CDR3s leave out the opening cysteine and the closing phenylalanine or tryptophan. For some rows the clone size is stated as once, few or many, or as a class when expanded; others skip it.

j_gene,v_gene,abundance,len,CDR3aa
TRBJ2-5,TRBV30,.,12,AWSHLAGPETQY
TRBJ1-2,TRBV27,once,14,ASSLLTGGVYLGYT
TRBJ2-5,TRBV7-2,few,13,ASRPSGGPGETQY
TRBJ1-3,TRBV7-9,.,11,ALFQVSGNTIY
TRBJ2-7,TRBV11-2,.,10,ASRRGVIEQY
TRBJ2-3,TRBV5-1,.,14,ASSLGGVMGTDTRY
TRBJ1-6,TRBV30,.,8,GRGGHPPH
TRBJ1-6,TRBV5-1,.,13,ASSLGQGRNSPLH
TRBJ1-6,TRBV2,.,11,ASSESYNSPLH
TRBJ2-3,TRBV13,.,12,ASSPLALTDTQY
TRBJ2-7,TRBV15,.,13,ATSRDRAGDYEQY
TRBJ2-1,TRBV27,.,10,ASSLLGNEQF
TRBJ2-5,TRBV4-1,.,15,ASSPGLAGGHQETQY
TRBJ2-1,TRBV5-1,.,11,ASSQRGDNEQF
TRBJ2-3,TRBV7-9,.,13,ASSSGQGGTDTQY
TRBJ2-3,TRBV18,.,11,ASSQSGTDTQY
TRBJ1-2,TRBV6-5,few,11,ASSPGTSYGYT
TRBJ2-7,TRBV10-3,few,12,AINPGGQGSEQY
TRBJ1-6,TRBV10-3,once,12,AIGWDRANSPLH
TRBJ1-1,TRBV19,.,12,ASSWTGTNTEAF
TRBJ1-5,TRBV5-6,.,10,ASSLVGQPQH
TRBJ2-5,TRBV9,.,13,ASSVAGTEQETQY
TRBJ1-4,TRBV2,few,13,ATGGSLGTNEKLF
TRBJ2-7,TRBV7-8,.,13,ASSSRQALSYEQY
TRBJ1-6,TRBV7-9,.,12,ASSLSSFNSPLH
TRBJ1-2,TRBV5-1,.,14,ASSLDGGGVFYGYT
TRBJ2-1,TRBV7-3,.,13,ASSAQQTGISEQF
TRBJ2-1,TRBV30,few,13,AWSVMVGLFNEQF
TRBJ2-3,TRBV4-3,.,14,ASSQDRGGLADTQY
TRBJ1-2,TRBV28,once,15,ASSLMAGYGFGYGYT
TRBJ2-7,TRBV25-1,.,14,ASSAPGDRGGSEQY
TRBJ1-5,TRBV7-2,.,11,ASSPGSHQPQH
TRBJ2-1,TRBV7-9,.,11,ASSLSGGNEQF
TRBJ2-1,TRBV29-1,.,13,SVGVPGGRSNEQF
.,TRBV11-2,once,16,ASSLDQAGKPSSYEQY
TRBJ2-7,TRBV5-5,.,10,ASSRQGYEQY
TRBJ2-5,TRBV19,.,12,ATRTGSAQETQY
TRBJ2-7,TRBV4-2,.,12,ASSQGTSSYEQY
TRBJ1-1,TRBV4-3,.,11,ASRVQPNTEAF
TRBJ2-7,TRBV19,once,10,ASSMGSYEQY
TRBJ2-7,TRBV14,few,12,ASSVGTGKWEQY
TRBJ1-5,TRBV6-5,.,11,ASSYGANQPQH
TRBJ1-6,TRBV4-3,.,16,ASSQDSRTGVHNSPLH
TRBJ2-5,TRBV7-3,.,15,ASSLSPSGGAFGTQY
TRBJ1-3,TRBV18,.,10,ASSPPGNTIY
.,TRBV13,.,12,ASTRTGGFDEQY
TRBJ2-1,TRBV7-2,.,15,ASSLGLAGGLGNEQF